The clone carrying this T cell receptor (beta chain) was observed at least ten times. Its antigen remains unidentified. V trimming: 1 base; J trimming: 3 bases; junction bases outside the gene matches: 4. Germline V CDR1 and CDR2: SGHRS, YFSETQ. The length of the CDR3 is 14 residues. This specimen comes from a study of neurological immune-mediated disorders. The study, taken as a whole, reports: The highest TCR clonal expansion occurred in HTLV-1-associated myelopathy; multiple sclerosis fell below healthy controls.

From the 5' RACE reads, TCRdb called clonotypes with MiXCR, one entry per CDR3 protein. The sample lists some 89,000 distinct CDR3 sequences, roughly 4.3% occurring once. Specified time point: longitudinal time-point 3. The chain is built from TRBV5-1 and TRBJ2-7; TRBD1 matches 7 bases. Sequenced sample: PBMCs. The clonotype originates from a woman in her fifties or sixties with multiple sclerosis. The chain's CDR3 is CASSLRPGGYEQYF. CDR3 DNA sequence: TGCGCCAGCAGCTTGCGTCCAGGGGGCTACGAGCAGTACTTC.